This TCR beta chain was profiled in a study of Ad26.COV2.S vaccination and SARS-CoV-2 variants. As for the study in general: By the intramuscular route, Ad26.COV2.S was given once, or twice 56 days apart. Study-level results: People given the vaccine had a wider spike-specific TCR breadth than placebo recipients did. Spike-specific CD8+ and CD4+ T cell responses reportedly showed substantial breadth after vaccination.

As concerns this clone: Antigen specificity is unknown.

Germline lookup yields CDR1 MNHNS and CDR2 SASEGT. The CDR3 totals 16 residues. V lost 4 bases and J 2 bases, leaving 12 bases between the germline ends. Treatment meaning: around 19 received Ad26.COV2.S at low or high dose, single or two shots; several received placebo; per-sample allocation not given. Each sample was drawn 63 days after the first injection (of vaccine or placebo). Donation was by an adult aged 18-55 years who was in Boston. The table came from immunoSEQ multiplex PCR; TCRdb's copy has only in-frame clones and leaves some out. The top ten hold around 1.4% of the sample, which has about 680,000 clones, around 92% seen once.

V is TRBV6-1 and J is TRBJ2-6, with no clear D. Here the sequenced sample was peripheral blood, taken in a trial of Ad26.COV2.S vaccine versus placebo. The receptor's source is a person aged 18-60 years who received the Ad26.COV2.S COVID-19 vaccine or a placebo. CDR3 nucleotide sequence: TGTGCCAGCAGTGGGACGGTAAGCGCTGGGGCCAACGTCCTGACTTTC. Translated: CASSGTVSAGANVLTF.